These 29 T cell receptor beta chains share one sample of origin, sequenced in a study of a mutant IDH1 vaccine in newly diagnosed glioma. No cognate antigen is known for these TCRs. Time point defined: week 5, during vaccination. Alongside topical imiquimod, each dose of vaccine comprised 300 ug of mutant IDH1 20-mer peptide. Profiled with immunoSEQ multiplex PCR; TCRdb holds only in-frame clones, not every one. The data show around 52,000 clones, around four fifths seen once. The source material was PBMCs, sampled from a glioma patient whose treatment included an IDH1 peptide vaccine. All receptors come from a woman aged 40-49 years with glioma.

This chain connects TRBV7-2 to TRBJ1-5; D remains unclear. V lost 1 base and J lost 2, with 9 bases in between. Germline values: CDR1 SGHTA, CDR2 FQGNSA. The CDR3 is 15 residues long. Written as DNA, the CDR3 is TGTGCCAGCAGCTTAGATGCTGGAGGCAATCAGCCCCAGCATTTT. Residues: CASSLDAGGNQPQHF. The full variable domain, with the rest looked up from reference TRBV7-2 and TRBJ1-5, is GAGVSQSPSNKVTEKGKDVELRCDPISGHTALYWYRQSLGQGLEFLIYFQGNSAPDKSGLPSDRFSAERTGGSVSTLTIQRTQQEDSAVYLCASSLDAGGNQPQHFGDGTRLSIL.

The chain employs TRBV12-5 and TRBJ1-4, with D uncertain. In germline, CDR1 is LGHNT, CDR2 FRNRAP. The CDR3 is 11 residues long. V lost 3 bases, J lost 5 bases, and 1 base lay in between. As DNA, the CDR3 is TGTGCTAGTGGTTTCAATGAAAAACTGTTTTTT. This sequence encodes CASGFNEKLFF.

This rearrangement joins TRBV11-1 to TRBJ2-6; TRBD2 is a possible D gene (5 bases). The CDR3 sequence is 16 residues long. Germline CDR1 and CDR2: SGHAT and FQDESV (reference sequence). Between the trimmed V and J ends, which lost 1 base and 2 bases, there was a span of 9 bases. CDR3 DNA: TGTGCCAGCAGCTTAGGACGAGGGACTGGGGCCAACGTCCTGACTTTC. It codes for CASSLGRGTGANVLTF.

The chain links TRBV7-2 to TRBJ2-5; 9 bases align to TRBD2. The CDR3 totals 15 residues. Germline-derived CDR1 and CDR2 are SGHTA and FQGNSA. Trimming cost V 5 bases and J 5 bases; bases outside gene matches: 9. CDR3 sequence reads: CASSTGTSLGETQYF. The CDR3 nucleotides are TGTGCCAGCAGCACAGGGACTAGCTTGGGCGAGACCCAGTACTTC.

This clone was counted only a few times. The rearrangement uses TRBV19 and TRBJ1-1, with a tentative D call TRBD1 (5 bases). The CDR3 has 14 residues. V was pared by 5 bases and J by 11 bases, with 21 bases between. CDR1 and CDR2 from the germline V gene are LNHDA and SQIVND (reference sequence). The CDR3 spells CASSRSRGIRAAFF. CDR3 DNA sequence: TGTGCCAGTAGTCGGTCGAGGGGAATCAGGGCGGCTTTCTTT. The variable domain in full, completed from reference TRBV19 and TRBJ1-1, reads DGGITQSPKYLFRKEGQNVTLSCEQNLNHDAMYWYRQDPGQGLRLIYYSQIVNDFQKGDIAEGYSVSREKKESFPLTVTSAQKNPTAFYLCASSRSRGIRAAFFGQGTRLTVV.

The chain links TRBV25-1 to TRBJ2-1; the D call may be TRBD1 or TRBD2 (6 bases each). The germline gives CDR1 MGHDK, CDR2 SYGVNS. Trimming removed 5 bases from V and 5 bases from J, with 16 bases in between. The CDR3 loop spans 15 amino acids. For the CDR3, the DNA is TGTGCCAGCAGTCGGGGGTGGGGGCTAAACAATGAGCAGTTCTTC. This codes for CASSRGWGLNNEQFF.

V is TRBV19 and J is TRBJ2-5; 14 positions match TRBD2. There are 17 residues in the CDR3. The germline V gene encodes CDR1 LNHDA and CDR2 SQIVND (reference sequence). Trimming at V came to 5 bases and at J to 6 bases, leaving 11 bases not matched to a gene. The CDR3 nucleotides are TGTGCCAGTAGTTTGTCGACTAGCGGGGGGGCCTCAAAGACCCAGTACTTC. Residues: CASSLSTSGGASKTQYF.

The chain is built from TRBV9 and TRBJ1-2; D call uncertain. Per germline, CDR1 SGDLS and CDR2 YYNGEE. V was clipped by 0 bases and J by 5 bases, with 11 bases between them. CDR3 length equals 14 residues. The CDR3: CASSVGSDPYGYTF. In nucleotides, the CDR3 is TGTGCCAGCAGCGTAGGGTCAGACCCTTATGGCTACACCTTC.

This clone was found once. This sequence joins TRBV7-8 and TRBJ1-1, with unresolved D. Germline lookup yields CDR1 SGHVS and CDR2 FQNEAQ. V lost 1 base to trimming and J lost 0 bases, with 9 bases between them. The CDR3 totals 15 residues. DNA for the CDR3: TGTGCCAGCAGCTTAGGCCGAGTAGTGAACACTGAAGCTTTCTTT. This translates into CASSLGRVVNTEAFF.

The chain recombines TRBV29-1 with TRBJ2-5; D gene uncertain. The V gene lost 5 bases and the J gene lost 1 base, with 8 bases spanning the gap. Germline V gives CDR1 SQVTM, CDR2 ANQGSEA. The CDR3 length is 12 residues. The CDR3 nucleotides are TGCAGCGTTATGGGTGCCCAAGAGACCCAGTACTTC. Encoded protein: CSVMGAQETQYF.

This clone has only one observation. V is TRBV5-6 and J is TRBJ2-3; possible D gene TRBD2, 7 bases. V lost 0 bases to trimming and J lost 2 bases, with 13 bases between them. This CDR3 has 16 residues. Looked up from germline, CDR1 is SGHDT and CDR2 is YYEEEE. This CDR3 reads CASSLVGEGDTDTQYF. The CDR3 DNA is TGTGCCAGCAGCTTGGTCGGGGAGGGGGACACAGATACGCAGTATTTT. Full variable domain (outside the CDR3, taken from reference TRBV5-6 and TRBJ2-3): DAGVTQSPTHLIKTRGQQVTLRCSPKSGHDTVSWYQQALGQGPQFIFQYYEEEERQRGNFPDRFSGHQFPNYSSELNVNALLLGDSALYLCASSLVGEGDTDTQYFGPGTRLTVL.

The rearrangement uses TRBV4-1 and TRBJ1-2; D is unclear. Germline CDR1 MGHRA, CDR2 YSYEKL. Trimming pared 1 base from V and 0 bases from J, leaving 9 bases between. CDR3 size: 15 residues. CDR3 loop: CASSQGGAANYGYTF. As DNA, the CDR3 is TGCGCCAGCAGCCAAGGGGGAGCGGCTAACTATGGCTACACCTTC.

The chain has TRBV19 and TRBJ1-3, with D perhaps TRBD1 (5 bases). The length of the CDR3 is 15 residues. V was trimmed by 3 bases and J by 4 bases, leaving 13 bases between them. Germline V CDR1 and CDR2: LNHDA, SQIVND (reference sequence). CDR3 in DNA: TGTGCCAGTAGTATTGGAGGGGCAGACGGAAACACCATATATTTT. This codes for CASSIGGADGNTIYF.

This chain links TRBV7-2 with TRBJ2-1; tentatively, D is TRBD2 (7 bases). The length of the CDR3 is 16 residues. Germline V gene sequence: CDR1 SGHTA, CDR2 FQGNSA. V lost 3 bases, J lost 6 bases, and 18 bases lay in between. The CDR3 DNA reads TGTGCCAGCAGCTTTGGGGGGGGCGAGACCCGCAATGAGCAGTTCTTC. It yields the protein CASSFGGGETRNEQFF.

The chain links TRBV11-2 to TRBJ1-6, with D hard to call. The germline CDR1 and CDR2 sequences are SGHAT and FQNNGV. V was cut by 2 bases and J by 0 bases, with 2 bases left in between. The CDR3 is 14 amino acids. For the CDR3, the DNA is TGTGCCAGCAGCTTAACCTCCTATAATTCACCCCTCCACTTT. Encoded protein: CASSLTSYNSPLHF.

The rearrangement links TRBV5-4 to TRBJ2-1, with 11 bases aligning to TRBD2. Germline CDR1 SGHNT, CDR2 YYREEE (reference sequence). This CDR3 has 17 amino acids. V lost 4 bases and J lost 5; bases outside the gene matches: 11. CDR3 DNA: TGTGCCAGCAGCCCGCAATTTGGACTAGCGGGTGACAATGAGCAGTTCTTC. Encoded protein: CASSPQFGLAGDNEQFF.

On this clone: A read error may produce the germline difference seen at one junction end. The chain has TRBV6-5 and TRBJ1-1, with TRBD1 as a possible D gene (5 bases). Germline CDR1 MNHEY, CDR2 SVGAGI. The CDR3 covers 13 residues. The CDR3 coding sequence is TGTGCCAGCAGCTACTTGGGGGGCACTGAAGCTTTCTTT. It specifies CASSYLGGTEAFF.

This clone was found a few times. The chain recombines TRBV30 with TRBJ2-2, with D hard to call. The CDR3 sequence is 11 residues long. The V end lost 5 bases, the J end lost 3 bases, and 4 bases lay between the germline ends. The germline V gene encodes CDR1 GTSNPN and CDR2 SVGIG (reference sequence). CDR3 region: CAWEYTGELFF. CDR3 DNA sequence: TGTGCCTGGGAGTACACCGGGGAGCTGTTTTTT.

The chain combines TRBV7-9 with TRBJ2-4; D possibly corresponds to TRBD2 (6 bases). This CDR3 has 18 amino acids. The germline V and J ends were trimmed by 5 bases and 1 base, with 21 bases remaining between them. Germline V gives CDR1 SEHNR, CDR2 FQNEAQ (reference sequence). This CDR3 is CASSPYYRTRGAKNIQYF. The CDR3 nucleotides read TGTGCCAGCAGCCCCTATTATAGGACCCGGGGGGCCAAAAACATTCAGTACTTC.

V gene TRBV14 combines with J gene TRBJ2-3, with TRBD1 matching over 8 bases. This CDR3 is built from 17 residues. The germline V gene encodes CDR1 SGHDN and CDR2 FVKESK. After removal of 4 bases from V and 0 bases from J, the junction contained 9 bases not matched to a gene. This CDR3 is CASSLRTGMTSTDTQYF. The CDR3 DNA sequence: TGTGCCAGCAGCCTACGGACAGGGATGACTAGCACAGATACGCAGTATTTT.

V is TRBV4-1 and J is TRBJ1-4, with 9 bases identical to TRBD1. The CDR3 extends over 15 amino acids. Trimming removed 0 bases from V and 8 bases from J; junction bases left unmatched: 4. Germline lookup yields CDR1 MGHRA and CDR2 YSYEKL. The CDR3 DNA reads TGCGCCAGCAGCCAAGAGGGGACAGGGAGCGAAAAACTGTTTTTT. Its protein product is CASSQEGTGSEKLFF.

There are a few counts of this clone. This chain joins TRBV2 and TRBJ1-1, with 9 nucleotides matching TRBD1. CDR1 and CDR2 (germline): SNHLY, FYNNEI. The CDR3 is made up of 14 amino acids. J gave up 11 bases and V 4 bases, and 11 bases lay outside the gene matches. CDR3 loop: CASSGLQGAGWAFF. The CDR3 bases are TGTGCCAGCAGTGGCTTACAGGGGGCAGGGTGGGCTTTCTTT.

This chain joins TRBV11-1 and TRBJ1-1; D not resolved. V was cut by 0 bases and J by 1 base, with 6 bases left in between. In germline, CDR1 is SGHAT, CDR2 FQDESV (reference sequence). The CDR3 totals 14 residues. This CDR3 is CASSLALQNTEAFF. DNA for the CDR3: TGTGCCAGCAGCTTAGCTCTCCAGAACACTGAAGCTTTCTTT.

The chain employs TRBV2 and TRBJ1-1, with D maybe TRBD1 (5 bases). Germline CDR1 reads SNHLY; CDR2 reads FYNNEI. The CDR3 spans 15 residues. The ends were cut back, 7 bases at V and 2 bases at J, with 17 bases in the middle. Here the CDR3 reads CASTRQSAGNTEAFF. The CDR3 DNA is TGTGCCAGCACGAGACAGTCGGCGGGAAACACTGAAGCTTTCTTT.

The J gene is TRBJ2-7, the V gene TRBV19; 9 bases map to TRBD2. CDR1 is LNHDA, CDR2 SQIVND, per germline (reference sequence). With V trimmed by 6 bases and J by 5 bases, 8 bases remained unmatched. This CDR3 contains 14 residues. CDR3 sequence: CASRNGLAGNEQYF. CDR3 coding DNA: TGTGCCAGTAGGAACGGGCTAGCGGGGAACGAGCAGTACTTC.

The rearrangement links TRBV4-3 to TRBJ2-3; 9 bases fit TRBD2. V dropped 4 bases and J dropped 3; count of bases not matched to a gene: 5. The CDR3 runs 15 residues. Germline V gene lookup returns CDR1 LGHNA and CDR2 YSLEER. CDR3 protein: CASSLIAGETDTQYF. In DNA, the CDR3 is TGCGCCAGCAGCCTTATAGCGGGGGAGACAGATACGCAGTATTTT.

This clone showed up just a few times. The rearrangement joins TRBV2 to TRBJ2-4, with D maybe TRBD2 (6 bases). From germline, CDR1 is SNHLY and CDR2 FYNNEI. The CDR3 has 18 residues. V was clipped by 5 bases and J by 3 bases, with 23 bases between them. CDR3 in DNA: TGTGCCAGCAGTCCCCGAGGCGCTACCTGGGAGGACAAAAACATTCAGTACTTC. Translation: CASSPRGATWEDKNIQYF.

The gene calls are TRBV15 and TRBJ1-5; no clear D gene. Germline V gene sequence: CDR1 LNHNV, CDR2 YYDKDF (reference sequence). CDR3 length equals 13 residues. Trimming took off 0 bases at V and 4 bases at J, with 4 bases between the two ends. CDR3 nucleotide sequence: TGTGCCACCAGCAGAGAACCAAATCAGCCCCAGCATTTT. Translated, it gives CATSREPNQPQHF.

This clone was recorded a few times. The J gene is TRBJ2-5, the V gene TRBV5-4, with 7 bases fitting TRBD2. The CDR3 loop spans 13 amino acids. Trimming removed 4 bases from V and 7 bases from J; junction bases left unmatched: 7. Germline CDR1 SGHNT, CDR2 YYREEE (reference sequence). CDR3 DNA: TGTGCCAGCAGCCTGGGAGGGTCCGGGACCCAGTACTTC. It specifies CASSLGGSGTQYF.